These 8 T cell receptor beta chains came from one sample sequenced in a study of response to subunit inactivated influenza vaccine. TCRdb used MiXCR to reprocess the RT-PCR reads, holding one entry per CDR3 protein. This repertoire shows 530,000 or so distinct CDR3 sequences, around 15% found once; its top ten account for more than 9.5%. The sample here was PBMCs from blood, taken about 13 days after vaccination. The receptor set was obtained from a man aged 45 to 65 who received an inactivated influenza vaccine.

This clonotype was detected only a few times. The chain couples TRBV10-3 to TRBJ1-1; TRBD1 is a possible D gene (5 bases). The germline gives CDR1 ENHRY, CDR2 SYGVKD. The CDR3 length is 13 residues. The germline V and J ends were trimmed by 3 bases and 1 base, with 6 bases remaining between them. The CDR3 spells CAISEGANTEAFF. The CDR3 region has the DNA TGTGCCATCAGTGAAGGGGCGAACACTGAAGCTTTCTTT.

Regarding this clonotype: A read error may produce the germline difference seen at one junction end. The genes are TRBV6-1 and TRBJ2-2; 13 positions match TRBD2. This CDR3 comprises 16 residues. Per the germline V gene, CDR1 is MNHNS and CDR2 is SASEGT. The CDR3 loop is CASRILAGGYTAELFF. In DNA form, the CDR3 reads TGTGCCAGCAGAATACTAGCGGGAGGGTACACCGCGGAGCTGTTTTTT.

This clonotype appeared a few times. The chain couples TRBV7-9 to TRBJ1-1; maybe TRBD1 (5 bases). The germline gives CDR1 SEHNR, CDR2 FQNEAQ (reference sequence). There are 13 residues in the CDR3. Trimming stripped 4 bases from V and 4 bases from J, with 10 bases between. The CDR3 coding sequence is TGTGCCAGCAGCTCCGCGGGGCGCACTGAAGCTTTCTTT. Protein sequence: CASSSAGRTEAFF.

The J gene is TRBJ2-7, the V gene TRBV28; no clear D gene. Per the germline V gene, CDR1 is MDHEN and CDR2 is SYDVKM. V was cut by 8 bases and J by 4 bases, with 15 bases left in between. The CDR3 contains 13 residues. The CDR3 sequence is CASHSTIRYEQYF. The CDR3 DNA reads as TGTGCCAGCCATTCAACTATTCGATACGAGCAGTACTTC.

This clonotype was seen more than once but under ten times. The rearrangement joins TRBV24-1 to TRBJ2-3, with a weak D call TRBD1 (5 bases). The ends were cut back, 1 base at V and 3 bases at J, with 13 bases in the middle. There are 16 residues in the CDR3. Germline V gene sequence: CDR1 KGHDR, CDR2 SFDVKD. CDR3 bases: TGTGCCACCAGTGATTTCGGCAGGGAAGGGACAGATACGCAGTATTTT. Translated, it gives CATSDFGREGTDTQYF.

This clonotype was recorded a few times. This chain uses TRBV6-5 with TRBJ2-7, with D unclear. This CDR3 has 15 residues. Per the germline V gene, CDR1 is MNHEY and CDR2 is SVGAGI. Trimming pared 0 bases from V and 5 bases from J, leaving 14 bases between. The CDR3 loop reads CASSYSPERRHEQYF. CDR3 bases: TGTGCCAGCAGTTACTCGCCAGAGCGACGCCACGAGCAGTACTTC.

The chain recombines TRBV14 with TRBJ2-3, with D possibly matching TRBD2 (6 bases). The V and J ends lost 2 bases and 0 bases respectively, with 12 bases between them. The CDR3 length is 16 residues. Germline CDR1 and CDR2: SGHDN and FVKESK. The CDR3 is CASSQRGRGSTDTQYF. CDR3 coding DNA: TGTGCCAGCAGCCAACGTGGACGGGGGAGCACAGATACGCAGTATTTT.

The CDR3 reads CASSYPGQGGTEAFF. The CDR3 DNA is TGTGCCAGCAGTTACCCCGGACAGGGAGGCACTGAAGCTTTCTTT. The rearrangement joins TRBV6-2 or TRBV6-3 to TRBJ1-1, with 8 bases lining up with TRBD1. Trimming at V came to 2 bases and at J to 4 bases, leaving 6 bases not matched to a gene. Germline loops: CDR1 MNHEY, CDR2 SVGEGT. The CDR3 is 15 amino acids.